A single sample is the source of the 15 T cell receptor beta chains below, sequenced in a study of immune cell composition in non-small cell lung cancer. Normal lung sampling was at least 3 cm from the tumour, as distant as possible. The repertoire was sequenced with immunoSEQ multiplex PCR; TCRdb's copy has only in-frame clones and lacks some. The sample shows some 360 clones, 65% to 75% of them seen only once. The sample taken for sequencing was non-adjacent lung tissue. The receptors were gathered from a human donor with non-small cell lung cancer.

The rearrangement links TRBV5-1 to TRBJ2-5; TRBD1 matches 7 bases. V was clipped by 1 base and J by 5 bases; unmatched bases: 11. The germline V gene encodes CDR1 SGHRS and CDR2 YFSETQ. The CDR3 runs 16 residues. CDR3 sequence: CASSLIGTDREETQYF. The CDR3 coding sequence is TGCGCCAGCAGCTTGATTGGGACAGACAGGGAGGAGACCCAGTACTTC.

In its sample, this clone was seen a few times. The gene calls are TRBV7-9 and TRBJ1-4, with D possibly being TRBD1 (6 bases). The V and J ends lost 1 base and 4 bases respectively, with 10 bases between them. The CDR3 extends over 15 amino acids. Germline V gene sequence: CDR1 SEHNR, CDR2 FQNEAQ (reference sequence). The CDR3 nucleotides read TGTGCCAGCAGCTTAGAGGGGGGGAATAATGAAAAACTGTTTTTT. Encoded protein: CASSLEGGNNEKLFF. The whole variable domain, filled in from reference TRBV7-9 and TRBJ1-4, reads DTGVSQNPRHKITKRGQNVTFRCDPISEHNRLYWYRQTLGQGPEFLTYFQNEAQLEKSRLLSDRFSAERPKGSFSTLEIQRTEQGDSAMYLCASSLEGGNNEKLFFGSGTQLSVL.

The rearrangement joins TRBV29-1 to TRBJ1-2; a possible D gene is TRBD1 (6 bases). Trimming left V 1 base short and J 8 bases short, with 17 bases between. Per the germline V gene, CDR1 is SQVTM and CDR2 is ANQGSEA. The CDR3 loop spans 14 amino acids. The CDR3 spells CSVEALGGAGGYTF. Written as DNA, the CDR3 is TGCAGCGTTGAAGCCCTCGGGGGGGCGGGCGGCTACACCTTC.

A remark on this clone: The junction departs from the called germline gene at one end, perhaps through a read error. The chain links TRBV19 to TRBJ1-5, with D unclear. This CDR3 has 13 amino acids. Per the germline V gene, CDR1 is LNHDA and CDR2 is SQIVND (reference sequence). This chain's CDR3 is CASGISEGQPQHF. CDR3 sequence (DNA): TGTGCCAGTGGTATCAGCGAAGGTCAGCCCCAGCATTTT.

This clone was seen only a few times. The chain combines TRBV29-1 with TRBJ1-5; D remains ambiguous. CDR1 and CDR2 from the germline V gene are SQVTM and ANQGSEA. The CDR3 sequence is 13 residues long. V lost 6 bases to trimming and J lost 5 bases, with 14 bases between them. CDR3 region: CSVQTDTYQPQHF. The CDR3 coding sequence is TGCAGCGTCCAGACCGACACCTATCAGCCCCAGCATTTT.

The V call is TRBV28, the J call TRBJ2-7; 8 bases agree with TRBD2. The V gene's germline CDR1 is MDHEN and CDR2 SYDVKM. The CDR3 contains 15 residues. After removal of 4 bases from V and 3 bases from J, the junction contained 8 bases not matched to a gene. CDR3 sequence (DNA): TGTGCCAGCAGTTCCCTCAGCGGGAGCCTCTACGAGCAGTACTTC. Protein sequence: CASSSLSGSLYEQYF.

The chain links TRBV4-3 to TRBJ2-1; D may be TRBD2 (6 bases). Trimming took off 1 base at V and 0 bases at J, with 13 bases between the two ends. This CDR3 region has 17 residues. Germline values: CDR1 LGHNA, CDR2 YSLEER. The CDR3 DNA reads TGCGCCAGCAGCCAAGGGCGTGGGAGGAGCTCCTACAATGAGCAGTTCTTC. This encodes CASSQGRGRSSYNEQFF.

Turning to this clone: One end of the junction varies from germline; a read error may be responsible. The V call is TRBV20-1, the J call TRBJ1-2; the D gene is possibly TRBD1 (6 bases). Germline V CDR1 and CDR2: DFQATT, SNEGSKA (reference sequence). The CDR3 covers 11 residues. CDR3 nucleotides: TGCAGTGCGAGTAATTACAGGGACGGGGACTTC. It codes for CSASNYRDGDF.

This clone has only a few counts. The chain uses TRBV18 and TRBJ2-3; possibly TRBD1 for D (5 bases). There are 13 residues in the CDR3. V lost 6 bases and J lost 2, with 9 bases in between. Germline V lookup: CDR1 KGHSH, CDR2 LQKENI. The CDR3: CASSDSLTDTQYF. The CDR3 DNA sequence: TGTGCCAGCTCCGACAGCCTCACAGATACGCAGTATTTT.

Only a few counts were recorded for this clone. The chain recombines TRBV30 with TRBJ2-5, with D tentatively TRBD2 (6 bases). V gave up 3 bases and J gave up 4 bases, with 9 bases separating them. CDR3 length: 12 amino acids. Germline-derived CDR1 and CDR2 are GTSNPN and SVGIG (reference sequence). The CDR3 loop is CAWRLGGETQYF. The CDR3 region has the DNA TGTGCCTGGAGGCTGGGGGGAGAGACCCAGTACTTC.

V usage is TRBV5-1 and J usage is TRBJ1-6; D gene unclear. The CDR3 has 17 amino acids. CDR1 and CDR2 (germline): SGHRS, YFSETQ. Trimming took 0 bases from V and 6 from J, leaving 16 bases between them. CDR3 sequence reads: CASSLADPSSGNSPLHF. The CDR3 nucleotides are TGCGCCAGCAGCTTGGCTGACCCGAGCTCGGGTAATTCACCCCTCCACTTT.

This sequence joins TRBV28 and TRBJ1-3, with 9 bases identical to TRBD1. The CDR3 consists of 15 residues. The germline CDR1 and CDR2 sequences are MDHEN and SYDVKM. V lost 5 bases, J lost 11 bases, and 13 bases stayed unmatched. The CDR3 sequence is CASSPPGQGRSSIYF. CDR3 sequence (DNA): TGTGCCAGCAGTCCCCCGGGACAGGGAAGGAGCTCCATATATTTT.

V gene TRBV5-4 combines with J gene TRBJ1-2; 9 nucleotides match TRBD1. The germline CDR1 and CDR2 sequences are SGHNT and YYREEE (reference sequence). V shed 4 bases and J 1 base; nucleotides not matched to a gene: 5. There are 15 residues in the CDR3. The CDR3 coding sequence is TGTGCCAGCAGCCATGGACAGGGGCTTAACTATGGCTACACCTTC. It is translated as CASSHGQGLNYGYTF.

The J gene is TRBJ1-3, the V gene TRBV7-2; D is perhaps TRBD1 (6 bases). With 5 bases removed from V and 0 bases from J, the gap between germline ends came to 11 bases. In germline, CDR1 is SGHTA, CDR2 FQGNSA. CDR3 length equals 15 residues. This CDR3 is CASSPTGYSGNTIYF. In DNA form, the CDR3 reads TGTGCCAGCAGCCCTACAGGGTACTCTGGAAACACCATATATTTT.

The chain links TRBV19 to TRBJ2-5; D is uncertain. Between the trimmed V and J ends, which lost 4 bases and 11 bases, there was a span of 8 bases. CDR3 length: 10 residues. Germline loops: CDR1 LNHDA, CDR2 SQIVND (reference sequence). The CDR3: CASSKMEQYF. The CDR3 nucleotides read TGTGCCAGTAGTAAGATGGAGCAGTACTTC.